Listed below are T cell receptor beta chains from one sample, sequenced in a study of T cell repertoires in cytomegalovirus infection. A single record per CDR3 protein comes from TCRdb applying MiXCR to the reads. The sample has 250,000 or so distinct CDR3 sequences, over 9% seen once. The material sequenced was PBMCs. The receptors were gathered from a human donor in good health (CMV status not recorded). Some clones in this sample may be carry-over from other donors' samples. Both conserved end residues are part of each CDR3. Each record gives: V gene, clone size, J gene, D gene, CDR3 DNA, CDR3 protein. D genes are given only for firm matches. Clone size is stated in some rows and not others, as once, few, many or a class when expanded.

V gene: TRBV6-2/TRBV6-3; clone size: NA; J gene: TRBJ2-7; D gene: TRBD1; CDR3 DNA: TGTGCCAGCAGTTACTTGACAGGGTCGCCCTACGAGCAGTACTTC; CDR3 protein: CASSYLTGSPYEQYF
V gene: TRBV29-1; clone size: NA; J gene: TRBJ2-3; D gene: NA; CDR3 DNA: TGCAGCGCTGTTCCGGGACATGATACGCAGTATTTT; CDR3 protein: CSAVPGHDTQYF
V gene: TRBV19; clone size: few; J gene: TRBJ2-2; D gene: NA; CDR3 DNA: TGTGCCAGTAGTATCCGCCTGAACACCGGGGAGCTGTTTTTT; CDR3 protein: CASSIRLNTGELFF
V gene: TRBV6-1; clone size: NA; J gene: TRBJ2-5; D gene: NA; CDR3 DNA: TGTGCCAGCAGTGGAGCCCTTTTCGGGGAGACCCAGTACTTC; CDR3 protein: CASSGALFGETQYF
V gene: TRBV6-2/TRBV6-3; clone size: many; J gene: TRBJ2-7; D gene: TRBD1; CDR3 DNA: TGTGCCAGCAGAGGGACAGCCCTCTACGAGCAGTACTTC; CDR3 protein: CASRGTALYEQYF
V gene: TRBV7-9; clone size: few; J gene: TRBJ2-3; D gene: TRBD2; CDR3 DNA: TGTGCCAGCAGCAGGACTAGCGGGCGCATCACAGATACGCAGTATTTT; CDR3 protein: CASSRTSGRITDTQYF
V gene: TRBV5-6; clone size: few; J gene: TRBJ2-7; D gene: NA; CDR3 DNA: TGTGCCAGCAGCCCCCCAGCGCGGGGCTCCTACGAGCAGTACTTC; CDR3 protein: CASSPPARGSYEQYF
V gene: TRBV5-5; clone size: NA; J gene: TRBJ1-2; D gene: NA; CDR3 DNA: TGTGCCAGCAGCCCTGGACTCAACTATGGCTACACCTTC; CDR3 protein: CASSPGLNYGYTF
V gene: TRBV7-2; clone size: many; J gene: TRBJ1-4; D gene: NA; CDR3 DNA: TGTGCCAGCAGCTTAGACGGAGGGTACCCCCTAAATGAAAAACTGTTTTTT; CDR3 protein: CASSLDGGYPLNEKLFF
V gene: TRBV20-1; clone size: few; J gene: TRBJ1-4; D gene: TRBD1; CDR3 DNA: TGCAGTGCTAGAGGCCGGGACAGGAATGAAAAACTGTTTTTT; CDR3 protein: CSARGRDRNEKLFF
V gene: TRBV4-3; clone size: many; J gene: TRBJ1-2; D gene: TRBD1; CDR3 DNA: TGCGCCAGCAGCCAAGCTCTTTTACAGGGGATAGTCGGCTACACCTTC; CDR3 protein: CASSQALLQGIVGYTF
V gene: TRBV12-3/TRBV12-4; clone size: many; J gene: TRBJ1-1; D gene: NA; CDR3 DNA: TGTGCCAGCAGTTTGGTGGGGGGGGTCACTGAAGCTTTCTTT; CDR3 protein: CASSLVGGVTEAFF
V gene: TRBV19; clone size: many; J gene: TRBJ2-6; D gene: NA; CDR3 DNA: TGTGCCAGTAGTATGTTCCGGGGGGCCAACGTCCTGACTTTC; CDR3 protein: CASSMFRGANVLTF
V gene: TRBV19; clone size: many; J gene: TRBJ1-2; D gene: TRBD1; CDR3 DNA: TGTGCCAGTAGTGCAGGGACAGGGGCCCACTATGGCTACACCTTC; CDR3 protein: CASSAGTGAHYGYTF
V gene: TRBV7-9; clone size: NA; J gene: TRBJ1-1; D gene: NA; CDR3 DNA: TGTGCCAGCAGCTTAGGACAGACCTCTGAAGCTTTCTTT; CDR3 protein: CASSLGQTSEAFF
V gene: TRBV10-3; clone size: few; J gene: TRBJ2-1; D gene: NA; CDR3 DNA: TGTGCCATCAAGGGATTGCACAATGAGCAGTTCTTC; CDR3 protein: CAIKGLHNEQFF
V gene: TRBV28; clone size: many; J gene: TRBJ2-7; D gene: NA; CDR3 DNA: TGTGCCAGCAGTTTGAGATCTAGCAGGATCTCCTACGAGCAGTACTTC; CDR3 protein: CASSLRSSRISYEQYF
V gene: TRBV28; clone size: NA; J gene: TRBJ2-7; D gene: NA; CDR3 DNA: TGTGCCAGCAGGGACCCTCCGCATTCTTACGAGCAGTACTTC; CDR3 protein: CASRDPPHSYEQYF
V gene: TRBV7-2; clone size: many; J gene: TRBJ1-2; D gene: NA; CDR3 DNA: TGTGCCAGCAGCTTGACAGAAAGGGATGGCTACACCTTC; CDR3 protein: CASSLTERDGYTF
V gene: TRBV7-2; clone size: many; J gene: TRBJ1-2; D gene: NA; CDR3 DNA: TGTGCCAGCAGCTCCTCGATTAACTATGGCTACACCTTC; CDR3 protein: CASSSSINYGYTF
V gene: TRBV7-2; clone size: NA; J gene: TRBJ2-3; D gene: TRBD2; CDR3 DNA: TGTGCCAGCACAACTAGCGGGAGGGATACAGATACGCAGTATTTT; CDR3 protein: CASTTSGRDTDTQYF
V gene: TRBV11-2; clone size: many; J gene: TRBJ2-7; D gene: TRBD1; CDR3 DNA: TGTGCCAGCAGCTTAGAGTCTTTGGGACAGGGGGCCTACGAGCAGTACTTC; CDR3 protein: CASSLESLGQGAYEQYF
V gene: TRBV4-3; clone size: few; J gene: TRBJ2-2; D gene: NA; CDR3 DNA: TGCGCCAGCAGCCAAGATTGGGGTAAAGATACCGGGGAGCTGTTTTTT; CDR3 protein: CASSQDWGKDTGELFF
V gene: TRBV7-2; clone size: many; J gene: TRBJ1-2; D gene: NA; CDR3 DNA: TGTGCCAGCAGCTTAGATGGGGTTAACTATGGCTACACCTTC; CDR3 protein: CASSLDGVNYGYTF
V gene: TRBV6-1; clone size: many; J gene: TRBJ1-2; D gene: NA; CDR3 DNA: TGTGCCAGCTCCGAAGGGGGGACGAGAATCTTC; CDR3 protein: CASSEGGTRIF
V gene: TRBV7-2; clone size: many; J gene: TRBJ2-2; D gene: TRBD1; CDR3 DNA: TGTGCCAGCAGCTTAGGGATACAGGGGGGTACCGGGGAGCTGTTTTTT; CDR3 protein: CASSLGIQGGTGELFF
V gene: TRBV28; clone size: few; J gene: TRBJ2-7; D gene: NA; CDR3 DNA: TGTGCCAGTTTGGACAGAATTACCTACGAGCAGTACTTC; CDR3 protein: CASLDRITYEQYF
V gene: TRBV28; clone size: NA; J gene: TRBJ2-1; D gene: TRBD1; CDR3 DNA: TGTGCCAGCAGTGTGACAGGGGGCCCCAATGAGCAGTTCTTC; CDR3 protein: CASSVTGGPNEQFF
V gene: TRBV6-8; clone size: many; J gene: TRBJ2-3; D gene: TRBD2; CDR3 DNA: TGTGCCAGCAGGGAAACTAGCGGGAGAACCTCAGATACGCAGTATTTT; CDR3 protein: CASRETSGRTSDTQYF
V gene: TRBV29-1; clone size: NA; J gene: TRBJ2-5; D gene: NA; CDR3 DNA: TGCAGCGTGGAACAGGTGCCGCAAGAGACCCAGTACTTC; CDR3 protein: CSVEQVPQETQYF
V gene: TRBV7-2; clone size: many; J gene: TRBJ2-1; D gene: TRBD1; CDR3 DNA: TGTGCCAGCAGCATTTCCGGGACAGCTTCCTACAATGAGCAGTTCTTC; CDR3 protein: CASSISGTASYNEQFF
V gene: TRBV12-3/TRBV12-4; clone size: NA; J gene: TRBJ2-1; D gene: TRBD2; CDR3 DNA: TGTGCCAGCAGTCCTAGCGGGCAGACCTACAATGAGCAGTTCTTC; CDR3 protein: CASSPSGQTYNEQFF
V gene: TRBV2; clone size: NA; J gene: TRBJ2-1; D gene: NA; CDR3 DNA: TGTGCCAGCAGCGTTCCGGGCCAGAAGGGTGAGCAGTTCTTC; CDR3 protein: CASSVPGQKGEQFF
V gene: TRBV20-1; clone size: few; J gene: TRBJ1-6; D gene: NA; CDR3 DNA: TGCAGTGCTAGCTGGCAGGGAAGAGCACCCCTCCACTTT; CDR3 protein: CSASWQGRAPLHF
V gene: TRBV27; clone size: few; J gene: TRBJ2-1; D gene: TRBD2; CDR3 DNA: TGTGCCAGCAGTCGTGGAAGCGGGGGAGCTTACAATGAGCAGTTCTTC; CDR3 protein: CASSRGSGGAYNEQFF
V gene: TRBV4-1; clone size: NA; J gene: TRBJ1-5; D gene: NA; CDR3 DNA: TGCGCCAGCAGTGGAGGGGGAGGTGGCAGCAATCAGCCCCAGCATTTT; CDR3 protein: CASSGGGGGSNQPQHF
V gene: TRBV5-6; clone size: many; J gene: TRBJ2-3; D gene: NA; CDR3 DNA: TGTGCCAGCAGCTACGGAGGGGGAGATACGCAGTATTTT; CDR3 protein: CASSYGGGDTQYF
V gene: TRBV9; clone size: NA; J gene: TRBJ2-1; D gene: TRBD2; CDR3 DNA: TGTGCCAGCAGCACCCGGACTAGCGGCGATGAGCAGTTCTTC; CDR3 protein: CASSTRTSGDEQFF
V gene: TRBV7-2; clone size: many; J gene: TRBJ2-7; D gene: NA; CDR3 DNA: TGTGCCAGCAGCTTAGATACGGGAGCTTCCTACGAGCAGTACTTC; CDR3 protein: CASSLDTGASYEQYF
V gene: TRBV5-5; clone size: NA; J gene: TRBJ2-2; D gene: NA; CDR3 DNA: TGTGCCAGCAGCTTCACCTGGGGGAGAAAAGGGGACACCGGGGAGCTGTTTTTT; CDR3 protein: CASSFTWGRKGDTGELFF
V gene: TRBV2; clone size: many; J gene: TRBJ1-2; D gene: NA; CDR3 DNA: TGTGCCAGCAGGGAACAGGGTATCAACTATGGCTACACCTTC; CDR3 protein: CASREQGINYGYTF
V gene: TRBV6-5; clone size: many; J gene: TRBJ1-2; D gene: NA; CDR3 DNA: TGTGCCAGCAGTTACTCGCCCCTCGGAGGCTACACCTTC; CDR3 protein: CASSYSPLGGYTF
V gene: TRBV7-9; clone size: many; J gene: TRBJ1-1; D gene: NA; CDR3 DNA: TGTGCCAGCAGCTTTAGACGGGGGACTGAAGCTTTCTTT; CDR3 protein: CASSFRRGTEAFF
V gene: TRBV7-3; clone size: few; J gene: TRBJ2-5; D gene: TRBD2; CDR3 DNA: TGTGCCAGCGCGGCTAGCGGGGGGCATGGCCAAGAGACCCAGTACTTC; CDR3 protein: CASAASGGHGQETQYF
V gene: TRBV5-5; clone size: NA; J gene: TRBJ1-5; D gene: NA; CDR3 DNA: TGTGCCAGCAGCTTGTTGGCAGGCAATAGCAATCAGCCCCAGCATTTT; CDR3 protein: CASSLLAGNSNQPQHF
V gene: TRBV7-6; clone size: many; J gene: TRBJ2-7; D gene: TRBD2; CDR3 DNA: TGTGCCAGCAGCTACCCCAGCGGGGGGTCAATGGGCTACGAGCAGTACTTC; CDR3 protein: CASSYPSGGSMGYEQYF
V gene: TRBV7-2; clone size: many; J gene: TRBJ2-5; D gene: TRBD2; CDR3 DNA: TGTGCCAGCAGCTTATTAGGCGGGAGAAATGGAGAGACCCAGTACTTC; CDR3 protein: CASSLLGGRNGETQYF
V gene: TRBV20-1; clone size: few; J gene: TRBJ1-1; D gene: NA; CDR3 DNA: TGCAGTGCTAGGCACACCTTAGCCACTGAAGCTTTCTTT; CDR3 protein: CSARHTLATEAFF
V gene: TRBV30; clone size: few; J gene: TRBJ1-1; D gene: NA; CDR3 DNA: TGTGCCTGGAGTGGCGGAGGGGAAGCTTTCTTT; CDR3 protein: CAWSGGGEAFF
V gene: TRBV11-2; clone size: NA; J gene: TRBJ1-1; D gene: NA; CDR3 DNA: TGTGCCAGCAGCTTTGAAACGGTTTTGGCTGAAGCTTTCTTT; CDR3 protein: CASSFETVLAEAFF
V gene: TRBV7-2; clone size: many; J gene: TRBJ1-5; D gene: NA; CDR3 DNA: TGTGCCAGCAGCTCCCCGGCCGGGGGGTCAAATCAGCCCCAGCATTTT; CDR3 protein: CASSSPAGGSNQPQHF
V gene: TRBV20-1; clone size: NA; J gene: TRBJ2-2; D gene: NA; CDR3 DNA: TGCAGGCGCATCGGGGTCTCGAGGACCGGGGAGCTGTTTTTT; CDR3 protein: CRRIGVSRTGELFF
V gene: TRBV12-3/TRBV12-4; clone size: NA; J gene: TRBJ2-3; D gene: TRBD2; CDR3 DNA: TGTGCCAGCAGTTTAGGGGGGGGTGGGGGTACAGATACGCAGTATTTT; CDR3 protein: CASSLGGGGGTDTQYF